The sequence of this T cell receptor (beta chain) was determined in a study of brain T cells in children with intractable seizures. Study-wide results and limits: Pre- and post-surgery blood differed in depth, so pre-surgery absences may be undersampling.

Only cases whose brain tissue showed the highest T cell transcript signatures were sequenced. Sequencing used immunoSEQ multiplex PCR; TCRdb keeps in-frame clones, though not all of them. This table has over 95,000 clones, around 94% appearing once. The ends were cut back, 7 bases at V and 8 bases at J, with 14 bases in the middle. The CDR3 spans 12 residues. Turning to this clone: Its cognate antigen is unknown.

This rearrangement joins TRBV23-1 to TRBJ1-1, with no clear D. TRBV23-1 is treated as an ORF (open reading frame) with a function not yet certain. This clonotype was obtained from a boy in the first two years of life with hemimegalencephaly and intractable seizures. The input for sequencing was peripheral blood, taken at surgery. The CDR3 reads CASTPVRHEAFF. The CDR3 nucleotides read TGCGCCAGCACCCCGGTACGCCACGAAGCTTTCTTT.